This T cell receptor beta chain appears in the sequencing data of a study of control samples from healthy donors and cancer patients (dated by TCRdb to the early 2020s). Taken from cysteine to phenylalanine, the CDR3 has 14 residues. The sequence is cut down to CDR3 DNA, 42 bases in frame from base 1. Per the germline V gene, SGHTA is the CDR1 and FQGNSA is the CDR2. Trimming removed 3 bases from V and 5 bases from J, leaving 10 bases between the germline ends. This clone is characterized as medium-sized (0.01 to 0.1%). No cognate antigen has been identified for it. Base qualities were left out, and no much larger clone turns up one base away. Libraries were constructed by the immunoSEQ multiplex PCR assay. TCRdb mirrors the immuneACCESS table, restricted to in-frame sequences. Some clones are absent from its copies; in checked studies, under half trace to an unresolved V gene, and the reason for the others is unknown. The sample profile shows tens of thousands of clones; approximately 80% of them were found once. The ten largest clonotypes hold over 25% of the sample.

Specimen: blood. The chain couples TRBV7-2 to TRBJ2-2; the D gene remains uncertain. The clonotype was recovered from a man in his forties or fifties in good health. The DNA is as follows: TGTGCCAGCAGCTTTTTAGTGGGGACCGGGGAGCTGTTTTTT. Translated, this is CASSFLVGTGELFF.